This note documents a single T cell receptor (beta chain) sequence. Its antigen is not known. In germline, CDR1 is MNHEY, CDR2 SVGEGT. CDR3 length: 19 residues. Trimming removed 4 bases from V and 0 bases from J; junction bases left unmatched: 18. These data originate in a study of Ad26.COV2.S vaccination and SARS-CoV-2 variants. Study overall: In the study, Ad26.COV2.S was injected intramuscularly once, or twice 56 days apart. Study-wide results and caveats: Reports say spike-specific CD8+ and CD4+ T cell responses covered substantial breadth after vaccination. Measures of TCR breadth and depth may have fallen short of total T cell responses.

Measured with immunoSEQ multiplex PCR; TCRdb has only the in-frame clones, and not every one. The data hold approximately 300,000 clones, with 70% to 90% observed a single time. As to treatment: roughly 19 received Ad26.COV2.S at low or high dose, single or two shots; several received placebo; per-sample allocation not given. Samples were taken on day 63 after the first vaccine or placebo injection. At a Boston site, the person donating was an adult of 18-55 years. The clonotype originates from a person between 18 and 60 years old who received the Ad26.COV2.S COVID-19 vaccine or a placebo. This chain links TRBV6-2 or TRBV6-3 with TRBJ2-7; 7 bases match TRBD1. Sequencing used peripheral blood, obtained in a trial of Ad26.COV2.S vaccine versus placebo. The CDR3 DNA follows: TGTGCCAGCAGTTTATACAGGGGCTCTCCTCGATTTTACTCCTACGAGCAGTACTTC. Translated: CASSLYRGSPRFYSYEQYF.